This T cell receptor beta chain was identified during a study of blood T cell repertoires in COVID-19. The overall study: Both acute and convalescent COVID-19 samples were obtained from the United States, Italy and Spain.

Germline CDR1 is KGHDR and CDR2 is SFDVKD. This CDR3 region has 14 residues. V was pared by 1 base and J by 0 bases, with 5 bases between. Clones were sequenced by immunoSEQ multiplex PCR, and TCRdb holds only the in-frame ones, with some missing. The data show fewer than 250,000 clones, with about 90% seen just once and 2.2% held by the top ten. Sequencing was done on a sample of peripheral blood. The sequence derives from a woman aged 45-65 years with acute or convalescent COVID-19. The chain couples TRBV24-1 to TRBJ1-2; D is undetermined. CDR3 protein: CATSDFTANYGYTF. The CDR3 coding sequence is TGTGCCACCAGTGATTTTACAGCTAACTATGGCTACACCTTC.